The 2 T cell receptor beta chains presented below share a single source sample, sequenced in a study of shared clonotypes between healthy human individuals. Measured with immunoSEQ multiplex PCR; TCRdb has only the in-frame clones, and not every one. The table records a few million clones, approximately 95% of them present only once. Sequenced input: naive CD4+ T cells from PBMCs. Sample subset: CD45RA+ positively selected. The source is a man younger than 35 in good health. Some clones in this sample may be carry-over from other donors' samples.

The chain couples TRBV18 to TRBJ2-7; 10 bases align to TRBD1. V shed 3 bases and J 0 bases; nucleotides not matched to a gene: 2. This CDR3 is built from 15 residues. Per the germline V gene, CDR1 is KGHSH and CDR2 is LQKENI. The CDR3 coding sequence is TGTGCCAGCTCACCCGGGACAGGGGTCTCCTACGAGCAGTACTTC. Residues: CASSPGTGVSYEQYF.

This rearrangement joins TRBV6-1 to TRBJ2-5, with D unclear. The CDR3 length is 11 residues. V was pared by 6 bases and J by 5 bases, with 7 bases between. Per germline, CDR1 MNHNS and CDR2 SASEGT. Here the CDR3 reads CASRARETQYF. CDR3 sequence (DNA): TGTGCCAGCAGGGCCCGGGAGACCCAGTACTTC.